Listed below are T cell receptor beta chains from one sample, sequenced in a study of control samples from healthy donors and cancer patients. Repertoires were generated with immunoSEQ multiplex PCR, while TCRdb's copy carries only in-frame clones and drops some. This sample has 150,000 or so clones, with over 85% found just once. The specimen sequenced was blood. These receptors were taken from a woman in her sixties in good health. Both conserved end residues are part of each CDR3. D genes are given only for firm matches. Rows may omit the clone size; those that give it use once, few, many or a size class.

D	V	size	J	CDR3	DNA
TRBD1	TRBV7-2	.	TRBJ1-2	CASSFGQVTDTGYTF	TGTGCCAGCAGCTTTGGACAGGTTACGGATACTGGCTACACCTTC
.	TRBV18	.	TRBJ1-1	CASSLLGNTEAFF	TGTGCCAGCTCTCTACTTGGGAACACTGAAGCTTTCTTT
.	TRBV18	.	TRBJ1-2	CASSPIQGGYTF	TGTGCCAGCTCACCCATTCAGGGTGGCTACACCTTC
.	TRBV13	.	TRBJ2-7	CASSIYTESSYEQYF	TGTGCCAGCAGCATATACACAGAAAGCTCCTACGAGCAGTACTTC
TRBD1	TRBV11-2	.	TRBJ1-2	CASSPDRDYGYTF	TGTGCCAGCAGCCCAGACAGGGACTATGGCTACACCTTC
.	TRBV6-5	.	TRBJ1-4	CASSPTGIGEKLFF	TGTGCCAGCAGTCCGACAGGAATTGGTGAAAAACTGTTTTTT
.	TRBV5-5	.	TRBJ1-4	CASISRTARGEKLFF	TGTGCCAGCATCTCGCGGACGGCCAGGGGTGAAAAACTGTTTTTT
.	TRBV6-5	once	TRBJ1-4	CASRKDGGNEKLFF	TGTGCCAGCAGAAAAGACGGGGGGAATGAAAAACTGTTTTTT
.	TRBV5-6	.	TRBJ1-2	CASSPEGGVGYTF	TGTGCCAGCAGCCCGGAAGGGGGAGTTGGCTACACCTTC
TRBD1	TRBV18	.	TRBJ1-6	CASSPQGQGDYNSPLHF	TGTGCCAGCTCACCGCAGGGACAGGGCGACTATAATTCACCCCTCCACTTT
.	TRBV30	.	TRBJ2-7	CAWSHGMTGYEQYF	TGTGCCTGGAGTCACGGTATGACAGGCTACGAGCAGTACTTC
.	TRBV25-1	.	TRBJ1-2	CASSEGAVYGYTF	TGTGCCAGCAGTGAAGGGGCAGTCTATGGCTACACCTTC
TRBD1	TRBV3-1/TRBV3-2	.	TRBJ1-2	CASSQDRQGGYTF	TGTGCCAGCAGCCAAGATAGACAGGGGGGCTACACCTTC
TRBD1	TRBV5-1	.	TRBJ1-1	CASSLGQGASYDTEAFF	TGCGCCAGCAGCTTGGGTCAGGGGGCAAGCTATGACACTGAAGCTTTCTTT
.	TRBV7-8	.	TRBJ1-5	CASSPEGWQINQPQHF	TGTGCCAGCAGCCCAGAAGGTTGGCAGATCAATCAGCCCCAGCATTTT
.	TRBV24-1	once	TRBJ2-7	CAASDGWDREQYF	TGTGCCGCCAGTGATGGGTGGGATCGCGAGCAGTACTTC